What follows is one T cell receptor beta chain and its context. This entry belongs to a study of PD-L1 blockade in urothelial cancer. The CDR3 is 14 amino acids. Germline V gene sequence: CDR1 SQVTM, CDR2 ANQGSEA. V shed 2 bases and J 9 bases; nucleotides not matched to a gene: 9. Data came from immunoSEQ multiplex PCR; TCRdb stores just in-frame clones and leaves some out. Of tens of thousands of clones detected, around 84% appear once; the ten largest clones hold 4.7%. The receptor comes from a man between 65 and 85 years old with urothelial cancer. The chain combines TRBV29-1 with TRBJ2-4; 8 bases are shared with TRBD1. The sample consisted of PBMCs, taken around atezolizumab (anti-PD-L1) treatment. Here the CDR3 reads CSVESGSTGGIQYF. CDR3 coding DNA: TGCAGCGTTGAATCGGGGTCCACAGGGGGCATTCAGTACTTC.